Each of the 9 T cell receptor beta chains below was sequenced from the same sample in a study of blood T cell repertoires in COVID-19. Only in-frame clones appear in the TCRdb table, and some are missing; sequencing was by immunoSEQ multiplex PCR. The sample includes around 170,000 clones, 65% to 85% of them seen just once. The sample consisted of peripheral blood. Receptors originate from an older woman with acute or convalescent COVID-19.

This clone has just a few counts. V and J are TRBV14 and TRBJ2-1, with TRBD2 as a possible D gene (5 bases). Germline CDR1 is SGHDN and CDR2 is FVKESK. The CDR3 extends over 17 amino acids. With 4 bases removed from V and 10 bases from J, the gap between germline ends came to 26 bases. The CDR3 reads CASSPRSSSGASREQFF. Here the CDR3 DNA reads TGTGCCAGCAGCCCTAGATCGTCAAGCGGAGCTTCACGGGAGCAGTTCTTC.

The J gene is TRBJ2-7, the V gene TRBV4-3; D not certain. Trimming cost V 1 base and J 5 bases, with 15 bases left between them. Germline CDR1 and CDR2: LGHNA and YSLEER. The CDR3 contains 15 residues. The CDR3 reads CASSQAVARGDEQYF. Here the CDR3 DNA reads TGCGCCAGCAGCCAAGCGGTGGCCCGAGGCGACGAGCAGTACTTC.

The V and J genes are TRBV11-2 and TRBJ1-1; D is possibly TRBD1 (6 bases). The CDR3 is made up of 14 amino acids. Germline values: CDR1 SGHAT, CDR2 FQNNGV. V dropped 2 bases and J dropped 2 bases, with 9 bases sitting between them. In DNA, the CDR3 is TGTGCCAGCAGCTTAAACAGGGAAAACACTGAAGCTTTCTTT. Amino acids: CASSLNRENTEAFF.

The rearrangement uses TRBV6-5 and TRBJ1-6; D remains ambiguous. CDR1 is MNHEY, CDR2 SVGAGI, per germline. The CDR3 has 12 residues. Trimming pared 7 bases from V and 9 bases from J, leaving 10 bases between. CDR3: CASIAALSPLHF. The CDR3 DNA reads TGTGCCAGCATAGCCGCCCTTTCACCCCTCCACTTT.

This rearrangement joins TRBV7-2 to TRBJ2-5; 12 bases map to TRBD2. Germline CDR1 reads SGHTA; CDR2 reads FQGNSA. After removal of 2 bases from V and 4 bases from J, the junction contained 11 bases not matched to a gene. The CDR3 sequence is 18 residues long. This chain's CDR3 is CASSLKGLAGGLSETQYF. For the CDR3, the DNA is TGTGCCAGCAGCTTAAAGGGGCTAGCGGGGGGGCTTTCAGAGACCCAGTACTTC.

This chain uses TRBV19 with TRBJ1-2; TRBD1 matches 9 bases. V lost 4 bases to trimming and J lost 2 bases; unmatched junction nucleotides: 5. The CDR3 is 15 residues long. Germline values: CDR1 LNHDA, CDR2 SQIVND (reference sequence). The CDR3 is CASSRTGEGNYGYTF. For the CDR3, the DNA is TGTGCCAGTAGTAGGACAGGGGAAGGGAACTATGGCTACACCTTC.

This clone showed up just a few times. This chain links TRBV11-3 with TRBJ2-7; weak D call: TRBD2 (5 bases). Looked up from germline, CDR1 is SGHNT and CDR2 is YENEEA. This CDR3 spans 13 amino acids. Trimming took 5 bases from V and 5 from J, leaving 13 bases between them. The CDR3 DNA sequence: TGTGCCAGCAGCCATAGCCCCGGGGACGAGCAGTACTTC. It is translated as CASSHSPGDEQYF.

The rearrangement joins TRBV5-1 to TRBJ1-4; D perhaps matches TRBD1 (5 bases). Per germline, CDR1 SGHRS and CDR2 YFSETQ. The CDR3 sequence is 14 residues long. Between the trimmed V and J ends, which lost 1 base and 6 bases, there was a span of 10 bases. This CDR3 reads CASSLFREDEKLFF. Here the CDR3 DNA reads TGCGCCAGCAGCTTGTTCAGGGAAGATGAAAAACTGTTTTTT.

The rearrangement joins TRBV25-1 to TRBJ1-1; the match to TRBD1 covers 9 bases. The CDR3 runs 13 residues. Trimming at V came to 8 bases and at J to 5 bases, leaving 6 bases not matched to a gene. The V gene's germline CDR1 is MGHDK and CDR2 SYGVNS. The CDR3 spells CASSTGGSTEAFF. The CDR3 DNA follows: TGTGCCAGCTCAACAGGGGGCAGTACTGAAGCTTTCTTT.